This TCR beta chain was sequenced in a study of CD8+CD57+ T cells in acquired aplastic anemia. Study summary: Sorted CD4+ plus CD8+ cells gave DNA averaging 3.2 ug.

J gave up 5 bases and V 5 bases, and 8 bases lay outside the gene matches. The CDR3 loop spans 14 amino acids. Germline V lookup: CDR1 LNHDA, CDR2 SQIVND (reference sequence). This clonotype came up a few times. CDR3 and TCR beta VDJ profiling relied on genomic DNA as the template. TCRdb analysed the reads with MiXCR anew, one entry per CDR3 protein. The data show about 190,000 distinct CDR3 sequences, less than 70% seen once. Sequencing input: sorted CD4+, CD8+, or CD8+CD57+ T cells (not recorded which) from PBMCs. The sequence came from a human donor in good health, serving as a control. This chain uses TRBV19 with TRBJ1-2; 7 nucleotides line up with TRBD1. The CDR3 DNA is TGTGCCAGTAGTCCGACAGGGAGGTCGTATGGCTACACCTTC. It yields the protein CASSPTGRSYGYTF.